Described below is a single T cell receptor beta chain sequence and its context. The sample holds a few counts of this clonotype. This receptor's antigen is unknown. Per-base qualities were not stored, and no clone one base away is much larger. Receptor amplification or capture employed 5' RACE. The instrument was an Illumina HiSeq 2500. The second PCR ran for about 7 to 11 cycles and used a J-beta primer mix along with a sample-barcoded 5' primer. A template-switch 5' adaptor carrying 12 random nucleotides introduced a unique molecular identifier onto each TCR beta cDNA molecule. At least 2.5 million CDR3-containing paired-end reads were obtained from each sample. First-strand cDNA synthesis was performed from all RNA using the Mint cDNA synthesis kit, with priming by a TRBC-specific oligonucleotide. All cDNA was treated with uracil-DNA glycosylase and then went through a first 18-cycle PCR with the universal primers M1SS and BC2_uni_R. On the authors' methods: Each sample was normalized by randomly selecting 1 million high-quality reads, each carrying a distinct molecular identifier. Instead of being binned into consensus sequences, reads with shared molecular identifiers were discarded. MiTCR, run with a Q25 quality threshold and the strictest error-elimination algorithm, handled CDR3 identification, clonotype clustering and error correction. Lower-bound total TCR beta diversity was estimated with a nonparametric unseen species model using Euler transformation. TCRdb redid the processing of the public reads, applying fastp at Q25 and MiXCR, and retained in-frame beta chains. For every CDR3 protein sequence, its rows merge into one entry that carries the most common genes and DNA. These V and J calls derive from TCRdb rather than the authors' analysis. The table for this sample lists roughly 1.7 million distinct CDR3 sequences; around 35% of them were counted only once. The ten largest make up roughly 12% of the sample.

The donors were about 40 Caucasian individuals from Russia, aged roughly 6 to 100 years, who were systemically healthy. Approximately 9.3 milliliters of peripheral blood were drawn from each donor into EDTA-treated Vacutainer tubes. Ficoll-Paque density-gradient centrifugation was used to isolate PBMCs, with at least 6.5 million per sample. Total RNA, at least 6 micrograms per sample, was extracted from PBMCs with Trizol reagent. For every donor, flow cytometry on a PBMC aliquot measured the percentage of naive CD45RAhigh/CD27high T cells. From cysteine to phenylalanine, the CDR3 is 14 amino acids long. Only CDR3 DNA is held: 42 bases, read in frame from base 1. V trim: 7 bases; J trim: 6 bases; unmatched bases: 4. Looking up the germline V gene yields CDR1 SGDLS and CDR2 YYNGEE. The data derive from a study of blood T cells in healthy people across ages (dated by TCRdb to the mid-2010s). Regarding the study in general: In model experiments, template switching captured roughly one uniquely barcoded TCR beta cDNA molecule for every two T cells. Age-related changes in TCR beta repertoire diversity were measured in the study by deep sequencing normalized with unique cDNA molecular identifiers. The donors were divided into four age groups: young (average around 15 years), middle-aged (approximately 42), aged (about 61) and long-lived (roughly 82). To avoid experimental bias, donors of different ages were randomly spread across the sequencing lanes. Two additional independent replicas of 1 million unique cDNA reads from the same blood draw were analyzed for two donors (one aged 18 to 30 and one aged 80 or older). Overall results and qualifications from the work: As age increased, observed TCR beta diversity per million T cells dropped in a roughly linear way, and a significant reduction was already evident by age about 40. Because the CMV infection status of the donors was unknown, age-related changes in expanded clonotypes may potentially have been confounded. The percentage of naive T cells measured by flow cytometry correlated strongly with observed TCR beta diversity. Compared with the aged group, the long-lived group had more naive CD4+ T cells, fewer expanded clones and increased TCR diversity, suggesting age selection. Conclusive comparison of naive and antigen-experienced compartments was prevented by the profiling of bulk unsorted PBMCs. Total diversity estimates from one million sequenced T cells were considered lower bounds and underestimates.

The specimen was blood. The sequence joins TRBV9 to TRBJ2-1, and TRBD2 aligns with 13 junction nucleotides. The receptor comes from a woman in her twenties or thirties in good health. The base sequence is TGTGCCAGCGGTACTAGCGGGGGGGTCAATGAGCAGTTCTTC. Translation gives CASGTSGGVNEQFF.